These T cell receptor beta chains were read from a single sample in a study of cytomegalovirus exposure and HLA in healthy donors. The method was immunoSEQ multiplex PCR; TCRdb's version includes in-frame clones alone and lacks a portion of them. The data hold 100,000 to 150,000 clones, with more than 8% observed a single time. The sample was PBMCs. These receptors were obtained from a man aged 35 to 55 in good health and CMV-seronegative. CDR3s include the opening cysteine and the closing phenylalanine or tryptophan.

>TRBV19|TRBJ2-7
CASRREGYEQYF
>TRBV27|TRBJ2-1
CASSPGYNEQFF
>TRBV4-2|TRBJ2-7
CASSLQREKNYEQYF
>TRBV29-1|TRBJ1-2
CSVDRAYGYTF
>TRBV5-6|TRBJ2-1
CASSLGGQEQFF
>TRBV30|TRBJ2-7
CAWSVSSDILYEQYF
>TRBV5-1|TRBJ2-3
CASSFEPRSTDTQYF
>TRBV27|TRBJ1-5
CASSMGGNQPQHF
>TRBV10-3|TRBJ2-1
CAISTRGNEQFF
>TRBV19|TRBJ1-5
CASSMDRGGGNQPQHF
>TRBV6-5|TRBJ1-2
CASSLTGFYGYTF
>TRBV5-4|TRBJ2-7
CASSFGGARYEQYF
>TRBV19|TRBJ2-2
CASSLTGAGTGELFF
>TRBV7-9|TRBJ2-7
CASSPSGKAYEQYF
>TRBV9|TRBJ2-2
CASSVMGSKNTGELFF
>TRBV6-5|TRBJ2-5
CASSPGLAGQETQYF
>TRBV6-5|TRBJ1-6
CASSYPPNRGASPLHF
>TRBV5-4|TRBJ1-4
CASSSGGDEKLFF
>TRBV27|TRBJ1-1
CASSLLYQGRSTEAFF
>TRBV29-1|TRBJ1-1
CSAVRTVQNTEAFF
>TRBV10-3|TRBJ1-1
CASREDTEAFF
>TRBV12-5|TRBJ1-1
CASGSEGRETMNTEAFF
>TRBV7-3|TRBJ2-5
CASGRVWETQYF
>TRBV5-6|TRBJ2-2
CASSRGGAGGELFF
>TRBV9|TRBJ2-5
CASSVEGLGETQYF
>TRBV28|TRBJ1-1
CASRPTGYLNTEAFF
>TRBV7-8|TRBJ2-3
CASGKKGESDTQYF
>TRBV9|TRBJ2-7
CASNPSGAYEQYF
>TRBV16|TRBJ2-5
CASSKSYRGGAETQYF
>TRBV7-6|TRBJ2-1
CASSLNPSGEQFF